This T cell receptor (beta chain) derives from a study of cytomegalovirus exposure and HLA in healthy donors. Study-wide findings and caveats: Researchers catalogued about 160 TCR beta chains as cytomegalovirus-associated. Information on immune exposure was restricted to one variable (CMV serostatus). In a later analysis, roughly 17,000 TCR beta sequences were associated with HLA alleles at 0.05 false discovery rate.

PCR was performed using 60 Vbeta and 13 Jbeta primers. Sequenced by immunoSEQ multiplex PCR; TCRdb stores in-frame clones only, minus some. The data show some 150,000 clones, with 60% to 80% seen just once and roughly 3.5% held by the top ten. CDR3 length: 15 residues. Germline values: CDR1 SGHAT, CDR2 FQNNGV. With 2 bases clipped from V and 2 bases from J, the junction kept 4 bases outside the gene matches. Comments on this clone: The antigen is undetermined.

This TCR was recovered from a man aged 30 to 45 in good health and CMV-seropositive. The J gene is TRBJ2-7, the V gene TRBV11-2; 9 bases are shared with TRBD2. Specimen: PBMCs. CDR3 sequence reads: CASSLSSGDTYEQYF. The CDR3 DNA reads as TGTGCCAGCAGCTTATCTAGCGGGGACACCTACGAGCAGTACTTC.